The 16 T cell receptor beta chains given below trace back to one sample, sequenced in a study of blood T cell repertoires in COVID-19. Some clones are missing from TCRdb's copy, which holds only in-frame ones; the method was immunoSEQ multiplex PCR. The data contain about 140,000 clones, more than 75% of them seen just once; the ten biggest clones take up about 11%. Input material: PBMCs or T cells enriched from blood (not recorded which). Source of these receptors: a man aged 55 to 70 who had recovered from COVID-19.

The chain joins TRBV5-1 to TRBJ1-2; 8 nucleotides agree with TRBD1. With V trimmed by 0 bases and J by 5 bases, 6 bases remained unmatched. CDR3 size: 15 residues. CDR1 is SGHRS and CDR2 is YFSETQ in the germline V gene. The CDR3 coding sequence is TGCGCCAGCAGCTTGGACGGACAGGGATTATATGGCTACACCTTC. Protein product: CASSLDGQGLYGYTF.

V and J are TRBV7-8 and TRBJ1-1; D uncertain. Trimming took off 0 bases at V and 11 bases at J, with 13 bases between the two ends. Germline V gene data show CDR1 as SGHVS and CDR2 as FQNEAQ. There are 13 residues in the CDR3. The CDR3 sequence: CASSLAREAAAFF. The CDR3 DNA is TGTGCCAGCAGCTTAGCGCGCGAGGCAGCGGCTTTCTTT.

V and J are TRBV12-5 and TRBJ2-5; no definite D call. Trimming took off 0 bases at V and 2 bases at J, with 13 bases between the two ends. Germline-derived CDR1 and CDR2 are LGHNT and FRNRAP. CDR3 length: 16 residues. The CDR3 here is CASGLVPVAQQETQYF. CDR3 nucleotide sequence: TGTGCTAGTGGTTTGGTACCGGTAGCCCAACAAGAGACCCAGTACTTC.

The rearrangement links TRBV18 to TRBJ2-5, with D perhaps matching TRBD2 (5 bases). Germline-derived CDR1 and CDR2 are KGHSH and LQKENI. This CDR3 comprises 15 residues. The V end was cut by 2 bases, the J end by 7 bases, with 17 bases between. Here the CDR3 reads CASSPSSGSAGTQYF. The CDR3, as DNA: TGTGCCAGCTCACCATCGAGTGGTAGCGCGGGGACCCAGTACTTC.

This chain joins TRBV7-8 and TRBJ2-7, with 7 bases fitting TRBD2. V lost 6 bases, J lost 5 bases, and 10 bases stayed unmatched. Germline V gene data show CDR1 as SGHVS and CDR2 as FQNEAQ. The CDR3 length is 14 residues. The CDR3 reads CASSPAGVTHEQYF. The DNA of the CDR3 is TGTGCCAGCAGTCCGGCGGGGGTGACCCACGAGCAGTACTTC.

The rearrangement joins TRBV2 to TRBJ1-4; 9 bases line up with TRBD1. Germline V gene lookup returns CDR1 SNHLY and CDR2 FYNNEI. After removal of 6 bases from V and 6 bases from J, the junction contained 5 bases not matched to a gene. The CDR3 has 14 amino acids. The CDR3 coding sequence is TGTGCCAGCAGGGACAGGGGTTTTGATGAAAAACTGTTTTTT. Translated: CASRDRGFDEKLFF.

This chain connects TRBV6-1 to TRBJ1-5; D is possibly TRBD1 (5 bases). V shed 3 bases and J shed 15 bases, with 15 bases lying between them. This CDR3 comprises 12 residues. Germline assignment: CDR1 MNHNS and CDR2 SASEGT. CDR3 loop: CASSEVSRAAHF. The CDR3 DNA reads as TGTGCCAGCAGTGAGGTTTCCAGGGCGGCGCATTTT.

J is TRBJ2-7 and V is TRBV10-1, with D perhaps TRBD2 (7 bases). Trimming took 3 bases from V and 6 from J, leaving 15 bases between them. The CDR3 loop spans 14 amino acids. Germline loops: CDR1 WNHNN, CDR2 SYGVQD (reference sequence). The CDR3 DNA reads TGCGCCAGCAGTGAATGGGGGGGGCCGGCCGAGCAGTACTTC. This encodes CASSEWGGPAEQYF.

This chain connects TRBV4-2 to TRBJ2-3; 9 bases align to TRBD2. The CDR3 runs 16 residues. Germline CDR1 and CDR2: LGHNA and YNFKEQ. The trim removed 5 bases at V and 5 bases at J, leaving 11 bases unmatched. The CDR3 DNA reads TGTGCCAGCAGCGCCCCCCCAGCGGGGGGAAGAGATACGCAGTATTTT. Amino acids: CASSAPPAGGRDTQYF.

The chain couples TRBV10-1 to TRBJ2-1, with D tentatively TRBD2 (6 bases). The ends were cut back, 2 bases at V and 5 bases at J, with 13 bases in the middle. The CDR3 is made up of 15 amino acids. Germline V gives CDR1 WNHNN, CDR2 SYGVQD (reference sequence). In DNA, the CDR3 is TGCGCCAGCAGTGAGGTGAAAACGGGGGACAATGAGCAGTTCTTC. This sequence encodes CASSEVKTGDNEQFF.

The chain joins TRBV19 to TRBJ2-1; D is ambiguous. CDR1 is LNHDA and CDR2 is SQIVND in the germline V gene (reference sequence). V lost 0 bases and J lost 0, with 6 bases in between. The CDR3 contains 15 residues. The CDR3 protein is CASSIDTSSYNEQFF. In nucleotides, the CDR3 is TGTGCCAGTAGTATAGACACGAGCTCCTACAATGAGCAGTTCTTC.

The V gene is TRBV7-8, the J gene TRBJ1-5; D is uncertain. Trimming took off 2 bases at V and 9 bases at J, with 8 bases between the two ends. Germline lookup yields CDR1 SGHVS and CDR2 FQNEAQ. The CDR3 runs 12 residues. CDR3 protein: CASSLILAPQHF. CDR3 in DNA: TGTGCCAGCAGCTTAATATTGGCGCCCCAGCATTTT.

This sequence joins TRBV7-8 and TRBJ2-7, with unresolved D. The CDR3 sequence is 13 residues long. Germline V gene lookup returns CDR1 SGHVS and CDR2 FQNEAQ. V was shortened by 8 bases and J by 2 bases, with 13 bases between the two germline ends. CDR3 loop: CASQRSPTYEQYF. Written as DNA, the CDR3 is TGTGCCAGCCAAAGGAGCCCAACCTACGAGCAGTACTTC.

This chain connects TRBV27 to TRBJ2-1; the D is unclear. CDR3 length: 13 amino acids. Germline V CDR1 and CDR2: MNHEY, SMNVEV (reference sequence). Trimming took off 11 bases at V and 6 bases at J, with 17 bases between the two ends. CDR3 nucleotides: TGTGCCTCCCGGCCCCGAGCAGGCAATGAGCAGTTCTTC. It translates to CASRPRAGNEQFF.

The rearrangement uses TRBV2 and TRBJ1-1; a possible D gene is TRBD1 (5 bases). CDR3 length equals 12 residues. Trimming cost V 6 bases and J 6 bases, with 11 bases left between them. The germline CDR1 and CDR2 sequences are SNHLY and FYNNEI. CDR3 nucleotides: TGTGCCAGCAGCCCGACAGCCCCTGAAGCTTTCTTT. This codes for CASSPTAPEAFF.

This clone was seen only a few times. The rearrangement links TRBV29-1 to TRBJ2-1; D gene uncertain. The CDR3 is 12 residues long. Deletions cut 4 bases from V and 4 bases from J, with 8 bases between. Germline values: CDR1 SQVTM, CDR2 ANQGSEA. This CDR3 is CSVVGPYNEQFF. The CDR3, as DNA: TGCAGCGTTGTGGGCCCTTACAATGAGCAGTTCTTC.